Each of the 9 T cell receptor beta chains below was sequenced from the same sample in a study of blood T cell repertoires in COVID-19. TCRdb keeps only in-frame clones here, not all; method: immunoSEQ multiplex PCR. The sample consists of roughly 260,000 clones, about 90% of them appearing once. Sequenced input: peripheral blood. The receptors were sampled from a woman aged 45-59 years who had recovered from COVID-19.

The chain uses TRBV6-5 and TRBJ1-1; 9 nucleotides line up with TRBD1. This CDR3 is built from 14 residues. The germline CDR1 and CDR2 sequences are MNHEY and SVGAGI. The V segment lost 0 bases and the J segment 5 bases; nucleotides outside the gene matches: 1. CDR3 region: CASSYSGTGTEAFF. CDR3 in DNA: TGTGCCAGCAGTTACTCTGGGACAGGGACTGAAGCTTTCTTT.

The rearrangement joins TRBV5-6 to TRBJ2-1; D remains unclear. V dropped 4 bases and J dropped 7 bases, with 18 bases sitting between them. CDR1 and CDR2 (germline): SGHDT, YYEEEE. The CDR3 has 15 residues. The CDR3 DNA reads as TGTGCCAGCAGCGCCGGCGGCCTAAATGTGAATGAGCAGTTCTTC. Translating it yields CASSAGGLNVNEQFF.

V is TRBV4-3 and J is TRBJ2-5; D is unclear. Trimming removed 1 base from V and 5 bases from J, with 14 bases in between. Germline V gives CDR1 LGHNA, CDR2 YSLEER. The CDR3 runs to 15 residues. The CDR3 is CASSQGYLSSETQYF. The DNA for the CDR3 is TGCGCCAGCAGCCAAGGGTACCTATCTTCGGAGACCCAGTACTTC.

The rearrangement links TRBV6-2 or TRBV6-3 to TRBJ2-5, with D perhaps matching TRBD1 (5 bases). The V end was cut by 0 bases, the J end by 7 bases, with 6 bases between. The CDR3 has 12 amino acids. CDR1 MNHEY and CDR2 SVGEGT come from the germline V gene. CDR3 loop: CASSYSQGTQYF. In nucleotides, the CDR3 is TGTGCCAGCAGTTACTCTCAGGGGACCCAGTACTTC.

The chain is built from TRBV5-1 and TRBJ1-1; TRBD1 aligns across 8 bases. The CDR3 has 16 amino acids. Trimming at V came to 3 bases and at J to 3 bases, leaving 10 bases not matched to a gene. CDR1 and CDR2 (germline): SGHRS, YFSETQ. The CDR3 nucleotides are TGCGCCAGCAGCTGGGAATTACAGGGGGATGACACTGAAGCTTTCTTT. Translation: CASSWELQGDDTEAFF.

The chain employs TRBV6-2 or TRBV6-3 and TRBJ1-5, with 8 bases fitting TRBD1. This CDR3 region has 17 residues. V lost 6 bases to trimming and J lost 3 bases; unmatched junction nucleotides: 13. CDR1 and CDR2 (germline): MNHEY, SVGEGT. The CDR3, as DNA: TGTGCCAGCAGCCACCAGGGGGCTCGAAGTTTCAATCAGCCCCAGCATTTT. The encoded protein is CASSHQGARSFNQPQHF.

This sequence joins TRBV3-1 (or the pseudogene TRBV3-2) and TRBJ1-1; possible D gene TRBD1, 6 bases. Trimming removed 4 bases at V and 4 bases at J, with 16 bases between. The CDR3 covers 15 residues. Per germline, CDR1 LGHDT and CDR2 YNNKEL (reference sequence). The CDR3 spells CASSPLRGRGTEAFF. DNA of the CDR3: TGTGCCAGCAGCCCCCTAAGGGGCAGGGGCACTGAAGCTTTCTTT.

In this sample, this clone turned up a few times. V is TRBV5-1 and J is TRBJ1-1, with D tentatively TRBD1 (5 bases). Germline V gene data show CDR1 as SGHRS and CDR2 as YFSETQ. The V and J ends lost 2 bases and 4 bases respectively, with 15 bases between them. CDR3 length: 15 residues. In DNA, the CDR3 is TGCGCCAGCAGCTTAACTCAGGGACTACCCACTGAAGCTTTCTTT. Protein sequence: CASSLTQGLPTEAFF.

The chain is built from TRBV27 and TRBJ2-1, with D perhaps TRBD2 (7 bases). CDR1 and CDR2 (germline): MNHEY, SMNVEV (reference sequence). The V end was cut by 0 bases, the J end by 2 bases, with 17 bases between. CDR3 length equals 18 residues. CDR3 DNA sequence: TGTGCCAGCAGTTTATCAGTTTTCCGGGGGGCCCCCTACAATGAGCAGTTCTTC. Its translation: CASSLSVFRGAPYNEQFF.